This T cell receptor beta chain was recorded in a study of cytomegalovirus exposure and HLA in healthy donors. General study results and limits: Accurate prediction of HLA-A and HLA-B alleles (for most subjects) was reportedly achieved from TCR beta sequences. DRB1 showed the most TCR associations and HLA-C the fewest in a later analysis, as rates varied by HLA locus.

The CDR3 sequence is 15 residues long. Trimming took 3 bases from V and 8 from J; bases not matched to a gene: 8. The germline V gene has CDR1 MRHNA and CDR2 SNTAGT. It was with 60 Vbeta and 13 Jbeta primers that the PCR ran. The protocol was immunoSEQ multiplex PCR, while the TCRdb copy is restricted to in-frame clones and leaves out a portion. The sample has some 200,000 clones, roughly 80% seen once. To note about this clone: As yet, its antigen is unknown.

Material: PBMCs. The source of this sequence is a woman in her 30s in good health and CMV-seronegative. The J gene is TRBJ2-1, the V gene TRBV6-4; 9 bases fit TRBD2. The CDR3 reads CASSELAGVADEQFF. CDR3 nucleotides: TGTGCCAGCAGTGAGTTAGCGGGGGTCGCCGATGAGCAGTTCTTC.